The following is a T cell receptor beta chain sequence with its context. The antigen is unknown. The sample comes from a study of a mutant IDH1 vaccine in newly diagnosed glioma. About the study: Vaccines were first given 4-6 weeks after radiotherapy alone, or with temozolomide cycles. Treated patients showed a male proportion of 62.5%, a female proportion of around 40%, and a mean age of 40.4 years. Patients arrived already treated with radiotherapy, temozolomide, or both, most having had both.

The time point here: week 47, end of study. Doses of 300 ug of mutant IDH1 20-mer peptide were given with topical imiquimod. V was cut by 7 bases and J by 8 bases, with 17 bases left in between. The CDR3 is made up of 14 amino acids. Germline V CDR1 and CDR2: SEHNR, FQNEAQ (reference sequence). Findings and caveats of the study: Among patients, around 95% showed immune responses induced by the vaccine.

Here immunoSEQ multiplex PCR was the method, and the copy in TCRdb shows in-frame clones only, minus some. The sample yields over 50,000 clones, over 75% seen once. This TCR derives from a woman aged 35 to 49 with glioma. Some clones in this sample may be carry-over from other donors' samples. The starting material was PBMCs, obtained from a glioma patient whose treatment included an IDH1 peptide vaccine. The chain is built from TRBV7-9 and TRBJ1-4; the D gene is possibly TRBD1 (6 bases). CDR3 loop: CASTGQFLGEKLFF. CDR3 DNA sequence: TGTGCCAGCACCGGACAGTTCCTAGGGGAAAAACTGTTTTTT.